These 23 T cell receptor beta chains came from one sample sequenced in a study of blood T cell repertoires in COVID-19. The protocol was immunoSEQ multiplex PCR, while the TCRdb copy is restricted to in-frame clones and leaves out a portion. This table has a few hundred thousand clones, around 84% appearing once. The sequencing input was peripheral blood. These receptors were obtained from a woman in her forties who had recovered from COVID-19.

The CDR3 reads CASSLYLGQRNTEAFF. CDR3 nucleotides: TGTGCCAGCAGCTTGTACCTTGGACAGAGGAACACTGAAGCTTTCTTT. The rearrangement links TRBV5-6 to TRBJ1-1; D possibly corresponds to TRBD1 (6 bases). Germline V gives CDR1 SGHDT, CDR2 YYEEEE. CDR3 length: 16 amino acids. V was cut by 1 base and J by 1 base, with 14 bases left in between. Together with reference TRBV5-6 and TRBJ1-1, the CDR3 gives the full variable domain: DAGVTQSPTHLIKTRGQQVTLRCSPKSGHDTVSWYQQALGQGPQFIFQYYEEEERQRGNFPDRFSGHQFPNYSSELNVNALLLGDSALYLCASSLYLGQRNTEAFFGQGTRLTVV.

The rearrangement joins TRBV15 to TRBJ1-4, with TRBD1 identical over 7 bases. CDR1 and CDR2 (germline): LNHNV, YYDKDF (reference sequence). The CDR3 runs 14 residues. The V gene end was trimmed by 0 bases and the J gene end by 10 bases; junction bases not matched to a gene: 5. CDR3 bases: TGTGCCACCAGCAGAGATAGGAACAGGGGAAAACTGTTTTTT. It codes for CATSRDRNRGKLFF.

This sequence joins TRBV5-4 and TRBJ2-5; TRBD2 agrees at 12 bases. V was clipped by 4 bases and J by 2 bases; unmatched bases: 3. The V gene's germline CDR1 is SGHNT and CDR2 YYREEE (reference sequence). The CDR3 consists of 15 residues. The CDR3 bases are TGTGCCAGCAGCCGACTAGCGGGGGAACAAGAGACCCAGTACTTC. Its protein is CASSRLAGEQETQYF.

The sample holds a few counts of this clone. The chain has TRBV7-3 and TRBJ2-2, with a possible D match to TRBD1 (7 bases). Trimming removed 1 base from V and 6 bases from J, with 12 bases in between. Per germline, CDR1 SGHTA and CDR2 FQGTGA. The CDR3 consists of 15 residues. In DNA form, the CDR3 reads TGTGCCAGCAGCTTAAGACAGGGAGGCGCCGGGGAGCTGTTTTTT. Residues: CASSLRQGGAGELFF.

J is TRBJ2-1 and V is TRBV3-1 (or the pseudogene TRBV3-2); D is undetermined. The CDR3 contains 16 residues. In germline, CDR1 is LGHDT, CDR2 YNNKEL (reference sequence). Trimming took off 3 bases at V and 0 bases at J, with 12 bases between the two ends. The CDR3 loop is CASSHLSTASYNEQFF. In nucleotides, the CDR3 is TGTGCCAGCAGCCATTTAAGTACAGCCTCCTACAATGAGCAGTTCTTC.

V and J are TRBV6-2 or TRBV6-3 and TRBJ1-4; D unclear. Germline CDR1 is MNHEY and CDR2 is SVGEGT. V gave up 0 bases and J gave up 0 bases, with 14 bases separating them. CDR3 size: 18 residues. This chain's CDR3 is CASSYSRGGTATNEKLFF. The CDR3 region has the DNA TGTGCCAGCAGTTACTCCCGAGGAGGAACCGCAACTAATGAAAAACTGTTTTTT.

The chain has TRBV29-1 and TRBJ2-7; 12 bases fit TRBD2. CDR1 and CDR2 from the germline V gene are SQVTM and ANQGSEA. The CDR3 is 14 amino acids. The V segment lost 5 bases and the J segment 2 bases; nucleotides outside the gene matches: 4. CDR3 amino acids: CSVLLAGGTYEQYF. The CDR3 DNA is TGCAGCGTTTTACTAGCGGGGGGCACCTACGAGCAGTACTTC.

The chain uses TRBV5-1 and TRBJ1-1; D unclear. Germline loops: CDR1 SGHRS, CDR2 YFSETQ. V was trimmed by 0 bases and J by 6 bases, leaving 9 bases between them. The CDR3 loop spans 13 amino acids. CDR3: CASSLDGRAEAFF. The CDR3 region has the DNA TGCGCCAGCAGCTTGGACGGGAGGGCTGAAGCTTTCTTT.

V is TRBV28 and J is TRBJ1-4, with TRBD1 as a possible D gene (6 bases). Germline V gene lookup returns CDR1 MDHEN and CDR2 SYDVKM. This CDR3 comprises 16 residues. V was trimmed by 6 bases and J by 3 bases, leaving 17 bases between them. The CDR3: CASSPSGGVANEKLFF. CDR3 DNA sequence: TGTGCCAGCAGCCCATCGGGGGGCGTAGCTAATGAAAAACTGTTTTTT. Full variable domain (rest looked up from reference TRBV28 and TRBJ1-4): DVKVTQSSRYLVKRTGEKVFLECVQDMDHENMFWYRQDPGLGLRLIYFSYDVKMKEKGDIPEGYSVSREKKERFSLILESASTNQTSMYLCASSPSGGVANEKLFFGSGTQLSVL.

CDR3 coding DNA: TGTGCCAGCAGCTATCAGTTTAATGAAAAACTGTTTTTT. Its protein is CASSYQFNEKLFF. The chain carries TRBV7-2 and TRBJ1-4; D gene uncertain. The CDR3 spans 13 residues. Germline CDR1 SGHTA, CDR2 FQGNSA. V was clipped by 4 bases and J by 4 bases, with 7 bases between them.

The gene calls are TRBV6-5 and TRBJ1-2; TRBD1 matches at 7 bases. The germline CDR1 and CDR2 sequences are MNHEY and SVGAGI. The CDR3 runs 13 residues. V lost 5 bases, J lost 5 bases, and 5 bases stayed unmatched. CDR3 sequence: CASSPGQSYGYTF. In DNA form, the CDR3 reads TGTGCCAGCAGTCCGGGACAGTCTTATGGCTACACCTTC.

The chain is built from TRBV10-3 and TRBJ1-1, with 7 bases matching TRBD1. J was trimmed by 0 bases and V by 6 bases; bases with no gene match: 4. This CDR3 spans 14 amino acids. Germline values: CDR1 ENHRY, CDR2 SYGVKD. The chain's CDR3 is CAISVGQMNTEAFF. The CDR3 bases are TGTGCCATCAGCGTGGGACAGATGAACACTGAAGCTTTCTTT.

CDR3 sequence reads: CASSLVLGHQNQPQHF. DNA of the CDR3: TGTGCCAGCAGCTTAGTTTTGGGACACCAGAATCAGCCCCAGCATTTT. This chain links TRBV7-2 with TRBJ1-5; weak D call: TRBD1 (6 bases). With 1 base removed from V and 4 bases from J, the gap between germline ends came to 14 bases. CDR3 length: 16 amino acids. CDR1 SGHTA and CDR2 FQGNSA come from the germline V gene.

The CDR3: CATEVAGRYNEQFF. For the CDR3, the DNA is TGTGCCACCGAGGTAGCGGGGAGGTACAATGAGCAGTTCTTC. The chain combines TRBV6-6 with TRBJ2-1; 8 bases map to TRBD2. CDR1 is MNHNY and CDR2 is SVGAGI in the germline V gene (reference sequence). The length of the CDR3 is 14 residues. The V gene end was trimmed by 10 bases and the J gene end by 4 bases; junction bases not matched to a gene: 9.

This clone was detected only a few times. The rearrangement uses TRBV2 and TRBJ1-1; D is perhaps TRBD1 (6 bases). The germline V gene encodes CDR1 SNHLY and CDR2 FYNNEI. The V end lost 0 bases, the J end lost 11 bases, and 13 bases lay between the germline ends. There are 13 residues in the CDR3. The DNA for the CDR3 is TGTGCCAGCAGTGAAGCGCTTCAGGGGTGGGCTTTCTTT. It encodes CASSEALQGWAFF.

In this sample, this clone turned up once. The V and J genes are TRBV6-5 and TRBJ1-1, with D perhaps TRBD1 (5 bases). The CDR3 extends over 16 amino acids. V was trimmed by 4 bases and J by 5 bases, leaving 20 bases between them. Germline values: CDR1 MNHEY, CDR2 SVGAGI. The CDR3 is CASSSSTVLGRTEAFF. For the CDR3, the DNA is TGTGCCAGCAGTTCCTCGACGGTTTTGGGGCGGACTGAAGCTTTCTTT.

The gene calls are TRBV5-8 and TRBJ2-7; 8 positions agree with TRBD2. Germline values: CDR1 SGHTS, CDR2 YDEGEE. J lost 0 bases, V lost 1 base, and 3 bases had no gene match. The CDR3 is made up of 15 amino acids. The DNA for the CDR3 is TGTGCCAGCAGCTTGCTTAGCGGGGACTCCTACGAGCAGTACTTC. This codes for CASSLLSGDSYEQYF. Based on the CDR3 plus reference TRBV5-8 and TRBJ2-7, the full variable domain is EAGVTQSPTHLIKTRGQQATLRCSPISGHTSVYWYQQALGLGLQFLLWYDEGEERNRGNFPPRFSGRQFPNYSSELNVNALELEDSALYLCASSLLSGDSYEQYFGPGTRLTVT.

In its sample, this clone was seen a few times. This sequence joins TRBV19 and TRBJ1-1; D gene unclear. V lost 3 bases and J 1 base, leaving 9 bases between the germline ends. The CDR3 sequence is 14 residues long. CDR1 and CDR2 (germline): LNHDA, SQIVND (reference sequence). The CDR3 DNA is TGTGCCAGTAGTATTAGTCGGAGGAACACTGAAGCTTTCTTT. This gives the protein CASSISRRNTEAFF.

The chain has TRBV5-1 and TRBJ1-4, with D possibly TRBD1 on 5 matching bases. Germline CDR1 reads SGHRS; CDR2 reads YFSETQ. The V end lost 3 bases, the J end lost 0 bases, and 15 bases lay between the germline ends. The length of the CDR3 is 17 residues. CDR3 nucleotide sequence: TGCGCCAGCAGCTCCGTGGACGGACATGCAACTAATGAAAAACTGTTTTTT. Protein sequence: CASSSVDGHATNEKLFF.

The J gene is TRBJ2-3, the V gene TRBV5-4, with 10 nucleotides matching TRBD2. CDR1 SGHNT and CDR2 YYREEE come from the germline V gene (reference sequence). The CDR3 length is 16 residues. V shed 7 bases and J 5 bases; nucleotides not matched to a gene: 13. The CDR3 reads CASSRRLAGARDTQYF. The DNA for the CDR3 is TGTGCCAGCTCCAGAAGGCTAGCGGGGGCCCGAGATACGCAGTATTTT.

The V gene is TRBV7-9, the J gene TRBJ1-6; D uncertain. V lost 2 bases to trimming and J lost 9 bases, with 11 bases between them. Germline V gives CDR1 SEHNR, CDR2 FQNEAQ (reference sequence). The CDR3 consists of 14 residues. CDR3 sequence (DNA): TGTGCCAGCAGCTTATTGGTCGCAGGTTCACCCCTCCACTTT. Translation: CASSLLVAGSPLHF.

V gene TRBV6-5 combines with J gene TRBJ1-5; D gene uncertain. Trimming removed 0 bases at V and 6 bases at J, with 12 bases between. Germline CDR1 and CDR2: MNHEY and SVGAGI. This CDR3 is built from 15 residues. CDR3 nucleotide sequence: TGTGCCAGCAGTTACTCGAGGTGGGGAGGTCAGCCCCAGCATTTT. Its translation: CASSYSRWGGQPQHF.

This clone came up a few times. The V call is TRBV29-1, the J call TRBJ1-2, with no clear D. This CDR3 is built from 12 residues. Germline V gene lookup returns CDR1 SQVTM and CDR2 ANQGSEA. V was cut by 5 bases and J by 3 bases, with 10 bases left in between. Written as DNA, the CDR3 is TGCAGCGTTATAAGACGGGACTATGGCTACACCTTC. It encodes CSVIRRDYGYTF.